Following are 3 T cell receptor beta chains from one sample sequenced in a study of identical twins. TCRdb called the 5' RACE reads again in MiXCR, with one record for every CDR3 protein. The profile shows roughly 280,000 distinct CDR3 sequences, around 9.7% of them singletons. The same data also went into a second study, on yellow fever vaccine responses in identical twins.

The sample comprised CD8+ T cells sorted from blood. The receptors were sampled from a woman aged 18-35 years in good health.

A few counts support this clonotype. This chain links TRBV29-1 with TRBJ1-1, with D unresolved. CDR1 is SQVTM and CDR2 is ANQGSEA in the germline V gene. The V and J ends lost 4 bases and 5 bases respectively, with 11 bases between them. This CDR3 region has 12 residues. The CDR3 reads CSVGEGRTEAFF. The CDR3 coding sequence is TGCAGCGTTGGTGAGGGTAGGACTGAAGCTTTCTTT.

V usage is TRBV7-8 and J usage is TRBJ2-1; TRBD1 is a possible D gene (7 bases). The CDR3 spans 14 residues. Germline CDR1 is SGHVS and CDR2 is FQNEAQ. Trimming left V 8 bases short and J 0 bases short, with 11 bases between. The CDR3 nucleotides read TGTGCCAGCCGGGGGACAGACTCCTACAATGAGCAGTTCTTC. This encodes CASRGTDSYNEQFF.

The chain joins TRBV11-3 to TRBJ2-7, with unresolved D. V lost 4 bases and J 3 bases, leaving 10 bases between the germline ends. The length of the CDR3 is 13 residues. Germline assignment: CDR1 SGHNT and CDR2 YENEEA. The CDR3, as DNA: TGTGCCAGCAGCTCACGGACGGACTACGAGCAGTACTTC. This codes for CASSSRTDYEQYF. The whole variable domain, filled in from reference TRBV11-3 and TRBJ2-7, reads EAGVVQSPRYKIIEKKQPVAFWCNPISGHNTLYWYLQNLGQGPELLIRYENEEAVDDSQLPKDRFSAERLKGVDSTLKIQPAELGDSAVYLCASSSRTDYEQYFGPGTRLTVT.